Sequencing of this T cell receptor beta chain was carried out in a study of T cells in Graves' hyperthyroidism and ophthalmopathy. Amplification of TCR beta CDR3 regions was performed using RNA transcripts as template. The HTBI primer set served for first-round RT-PCR of the TCR CDR3. TCRdb redid the calling of the multiplex PCR reads with MiXCR, one entry per CDR3 protein. Found here are about 570,000 distinct CDR3 sequences, around 42% of them singletons; the top ten hold 19%. A remark on this clonotype: Its antigen is unidentified.

This CDR3 region has 11 residues. CDR1 and CDR2 (germline): DFQATT, SNEGSKA (reference sequence). V lost 6 bases, J lost 10 bases, and 15 bases lay in between. Not enrolled were patients with uncontrolled infection, other autoimmune disease, pregnancy or lactation. Regarding the study as a whole: Median prediction lead before ophthalmopathy onset was around seven months with the model. The blood repertoire included most of the expanded thyroid clonotypes above 0.001.

The chain couples TRBV20-1 to TRBJ1-2, with D maybe TRBD1 (5 bases). The clonotype originates from an adult woman with Graves' disease, either hyperthyroidism or ophthalmopathy (not recorded which). The sample was peripheral blood or thyroid tissue (not recorded which). Here the CDR3 reads CSASSGTYYTF. In nucleotides, the CDR3 is TGCAGTGCCTCTAGCGGGACTTACTACACCTTC.